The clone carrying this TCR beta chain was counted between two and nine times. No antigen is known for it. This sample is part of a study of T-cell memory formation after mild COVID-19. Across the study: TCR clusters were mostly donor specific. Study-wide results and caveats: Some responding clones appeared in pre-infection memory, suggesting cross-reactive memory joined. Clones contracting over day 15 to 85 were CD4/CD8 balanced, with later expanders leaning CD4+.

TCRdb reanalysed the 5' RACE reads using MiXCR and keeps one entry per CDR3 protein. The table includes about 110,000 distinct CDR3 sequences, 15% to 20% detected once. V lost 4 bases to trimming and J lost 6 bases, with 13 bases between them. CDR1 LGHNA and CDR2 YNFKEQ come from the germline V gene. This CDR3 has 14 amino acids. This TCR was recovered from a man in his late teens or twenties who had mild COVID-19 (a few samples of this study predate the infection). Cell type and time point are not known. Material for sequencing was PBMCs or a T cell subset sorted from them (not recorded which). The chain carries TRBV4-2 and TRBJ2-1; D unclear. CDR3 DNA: TGTGCCAGCAGCCCGGGTCGGGCACCCAATGAGCAGTTCTTC. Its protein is CASSPGRAPNEQFF.